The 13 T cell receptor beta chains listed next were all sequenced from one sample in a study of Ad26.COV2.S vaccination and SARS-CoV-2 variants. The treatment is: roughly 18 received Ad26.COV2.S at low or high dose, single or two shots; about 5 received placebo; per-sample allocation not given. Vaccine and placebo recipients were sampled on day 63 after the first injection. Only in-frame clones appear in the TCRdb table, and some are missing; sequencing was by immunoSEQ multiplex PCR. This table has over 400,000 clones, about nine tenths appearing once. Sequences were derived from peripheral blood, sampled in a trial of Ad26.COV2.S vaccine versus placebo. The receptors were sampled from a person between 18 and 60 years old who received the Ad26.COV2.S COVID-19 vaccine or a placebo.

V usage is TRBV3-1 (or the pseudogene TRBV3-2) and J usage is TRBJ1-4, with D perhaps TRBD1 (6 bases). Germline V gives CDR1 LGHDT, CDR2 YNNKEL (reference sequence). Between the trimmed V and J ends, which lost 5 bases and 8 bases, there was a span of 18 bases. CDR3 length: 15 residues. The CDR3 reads CASSRQDHQEEKLFF. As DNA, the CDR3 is TGTGCCAGCAGCAGACAGGACCACCAGGAGGAAAAACTGTTTTTT.

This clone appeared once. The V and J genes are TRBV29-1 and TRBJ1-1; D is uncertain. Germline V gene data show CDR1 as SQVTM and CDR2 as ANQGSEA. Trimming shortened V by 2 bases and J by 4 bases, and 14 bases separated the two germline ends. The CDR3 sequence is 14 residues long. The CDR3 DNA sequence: TGCAGCGTTGAATCCCGGGTGTCGGGCACTGAAGCTTTCTTT. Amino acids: CSVESRVSGTEAFF. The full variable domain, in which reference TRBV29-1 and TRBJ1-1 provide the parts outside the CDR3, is SAVISQKPSRDICQRGTSLTIQCQVDSQVTMMFWYRQQPGQSLTLIATANQGSEATYESGFVIDKFPISRPNLTFSTLTVSNMSPEDSSIYLCSVESRVSGTEAFFGQGTRLTVV.

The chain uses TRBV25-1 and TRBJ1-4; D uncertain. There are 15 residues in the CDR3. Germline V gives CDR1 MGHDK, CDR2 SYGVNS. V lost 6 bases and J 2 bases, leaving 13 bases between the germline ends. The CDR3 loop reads CASSKGLATNEKLFF. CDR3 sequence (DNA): TGTGCCAGCAGCAAAGGGTTAGCTACTAATGAAAAACTGTTTTTT.

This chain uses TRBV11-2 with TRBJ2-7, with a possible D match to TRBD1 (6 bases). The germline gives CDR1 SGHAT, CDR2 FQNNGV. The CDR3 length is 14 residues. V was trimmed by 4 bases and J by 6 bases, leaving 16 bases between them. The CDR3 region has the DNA TGTGCCAGCAGCTCAGCCCATACAGGGATCGAGCAGTACTTC. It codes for CASSSAHTGIEQYF.

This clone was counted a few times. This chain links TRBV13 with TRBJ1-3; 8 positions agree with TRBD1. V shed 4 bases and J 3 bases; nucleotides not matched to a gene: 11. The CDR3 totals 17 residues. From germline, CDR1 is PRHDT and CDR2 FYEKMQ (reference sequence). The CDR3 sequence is CASSSYRGVSSGNTIYF. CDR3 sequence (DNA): TGTGCCAGCAGCTCATACAGGGGGGTATCGAGTGGAAACACCATATATTTT.

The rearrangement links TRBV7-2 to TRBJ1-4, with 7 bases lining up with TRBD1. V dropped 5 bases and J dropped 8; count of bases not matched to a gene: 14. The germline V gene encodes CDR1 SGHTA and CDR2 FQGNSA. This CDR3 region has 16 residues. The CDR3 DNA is TGTGCCAGCAGCGCTCGAACGACAGGGACGGTCGAAAAACTGTTTTTT. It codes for CASSARTTGTVEKLFF. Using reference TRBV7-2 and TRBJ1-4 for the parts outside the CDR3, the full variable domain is GAGVSQSPSNKVTEKGKDVELRCDPISGHTALYWYRQSLGQGLEFLIYFQGNSAPDKSGLPSDRFSAERTGGSVSTLTIQRTQQEDSAVYLCASSARTTGTVEKLFFGSGTQLSVL.

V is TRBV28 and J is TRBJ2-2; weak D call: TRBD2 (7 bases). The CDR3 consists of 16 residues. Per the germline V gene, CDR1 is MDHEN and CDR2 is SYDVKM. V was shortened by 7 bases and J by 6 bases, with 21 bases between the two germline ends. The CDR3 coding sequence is TGTGCCAGCATCACTGGCCAGGGGAGGGGTTCCGGGGAGCTGTTTTTT. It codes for CASITGQGRGSGELFF.

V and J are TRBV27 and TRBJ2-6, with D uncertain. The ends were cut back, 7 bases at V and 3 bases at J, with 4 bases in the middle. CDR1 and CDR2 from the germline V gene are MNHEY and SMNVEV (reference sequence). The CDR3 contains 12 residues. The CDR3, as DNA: TGTGCCAGCATGGGTGGGGCCAACGTCCTGACTTTC. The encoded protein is CASMGGANVLTF.

The CDR3 loop reads CATSLGFGSRYNEQFF. In DNA form, the CDR3 reads TGTGCCACCAGTTTGGGGTTCGGGTCCCGCTACAATGAGCAGTTCTTC. The V call is TRBV15, the J call TRBJ2-1; D is ambiguous. The germline gives CDR1 LNHNV, CDR2 YYDKDF (reference sequence). V lost 6 bases, J lost 3 bases, and 18 bases lay in between. There are 16 residues in the CDR3.

CDR3 sequence reads: CASSLAASSYEQYF. DNA of the CDR3: TGCGCCAGCAGCTTGGCTGCCAGTTCCTACGAGCAGTACTTC. The chain employs TRBV5-1 and TRBJ2-7; D remains unclear. Trimming took off 0 bases at V and 1 base at J, with 8 bases between the two ends. The germline CDR1 and CDR2 sequences are SGHRS and YFSETQ. The CDR3 is made up of 14 amino acids.

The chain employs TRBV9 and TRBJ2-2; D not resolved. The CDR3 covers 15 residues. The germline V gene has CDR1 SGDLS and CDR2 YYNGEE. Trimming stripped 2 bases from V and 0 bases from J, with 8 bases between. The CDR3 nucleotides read TGTGCCAGCAGCGTGAGGAGTGCGAACACCGGGGAGCTGTTTTTT. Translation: CASSVRSANTGELFF.

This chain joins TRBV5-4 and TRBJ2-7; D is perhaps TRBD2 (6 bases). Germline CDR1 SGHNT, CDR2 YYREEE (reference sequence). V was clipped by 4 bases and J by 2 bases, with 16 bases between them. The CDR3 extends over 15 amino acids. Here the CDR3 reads CASSGGLSGTYEQYF. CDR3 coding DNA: TGTGCCAGCAGCGGAGGTCTTAGCGGTACCTACGAGCAGTACTTC.

The CDR3 DNA is TGTGCCAGCGGGGGCTATCCAGGGTCTAATAACTATGGCTACACCTTC. Residues: CASGGYPGSNNYGYTF. V gene TRBV5-4 combines with J gene TRBJ1-2; tentative D call: TRBD1 (6 bases). Germline CDR1 is SGHNT and CDR2 is YYREEE (reference sequence). Trimming cost V 7 bases and J 1 base, with 20 bases left between them. The CDR3 is 16 amino acids.